The clone carrying this T cell receptor beta chain was seen more than once but under ten times. As yet, its antigen is unknown. These data are taken from a study of OX40 agonist ivuxolimab in advanced cancers. For the study at large: Dose-escalation cases comprised hepatocellular carcinoma, melanoma, renal cell or head and neck cancer.

Assay: immunoSEQ multiplex PCR; the TCRdb copy retains only in-frame clones and omits some. The sample has roughly 23,000 clones, almost 85% seen once. Study-wide results and caveats: The investigators did not determine what antigen specificity the expanded peripheral T cells had. Low normalized T-cell clonal expansion was additionally recorded for some nonresponders. Relative to CD4+ cells, CD8+ T cells on average had more expanded clones.

The receptor was isolated from an adult with an advanced solid tumor such as melanoma, head and neck, liver or kidney cancer. This sample comprised CD4+ or CD8+ T cells sorted from blood, obtained in a trial of the OX40 agonist ivuxolimab.

The CDR3 DNA is TGTGCCAGCCTGTCCGGGGACAGGAGAGACTATGGCTACACCTTC. This translates into CASLSGDRRDYGYTF. The V call is TRBV28, the J call TRBJ1-2; 8 bases agree with TRBD1. This CDR3 is built from 15 residues. CDR1 is MDHEN, CDR2 SYDVKM, per germline. Losses at the gene ends were 8 bases for V and 3 bases for J; bases not matched to a gene: 11.